These T cell receptor beta chains were read from a single sample in a study of T cell changes during pregnancy in multiple sclerosis. Clones were read by immunoSEQ multiplex PCR, and TCRdb kept only the in-frame ones, dropping some. This table holds approximately 49,000 clones, 88% found once. The material was CD4+ T cells from peripheral blood mononuclear cells, obtained in the second trimester of pregnancy. The source of these receptors is a female donor with multiple sclerosis, enrolled in a pregnancy study. Both conserved end residues are part of each CDR3. D genes are given only for firm matches. Clone size appears in some rows only: once, few, many, or a class for an expanded clone.

v_gene	abundance	d_gene	j_gene	CDR3aa	CDR3nt
TRBV7-9	.	TRBD2	TRBJ2-3	CASSSFSGTRTDTQYF	TGTGCCAGCAGCTCCTTTAGCGGGACCCGCACAGATACGCAGTATTTT
TRBV4-2	once	TRBD2	TRBJ2-1	CASSQWRESYNEQFF	TGTGCCAGCAGCCAATGGCGGGAGTCCTACAATGAGCAGTTCTTC
TRBV4-2	.	.	TRBJ1-4	CASSQATGNEKLFF	TGTGCCAGCAGCCAAGCCACCGGGAATGAAAAACTGTTTTTT
TRBV6-5	.	TRBD1	TRBJ2-7	CASRRQGIRYEQYF	TGTGCCAGCAGGAGACAGGGAATTCGGTACGAGCAGTACTTC
TRBV5-1	.	TRBD1	TRBJ2-7	CASSFVTYQGDEQYF	TGCGCCAGCAGCTTCGTCACTTATCAGGGGGACGAGCAGTACTTC
TRBV11-2	.	.	TRBJ1-5	CASSLGTKGVGQPQHF	TGTGCCAGCAGCTTAGGGACCAAAGGGGTAGGTCAGCCCCAGCATTTT
TRBV5-8	.	TRBD1	TRBJ2-5	CASSFWITTGGAGETQYF	TGTGCCAGCAGCTTCTGGATAACGACAGGGGGCGCGGGGGAGACCCAGTACTTC
TRBV5-1	.	.	TRBJ2-7	CASRPGTDSYEQYF	TGCGCCAGCAGGCCCGGGACTGACTCCTACGAGCAGTACTTC
TRBV29-1	.	.	TRBJ2-5	CSASEVGETQYF	TGCAGCGCGTCGGAGGTCGGAGAGACCCAGTACTTC
TRBV4-1	.	.	TRBJ2-3	CASSQMTGDTDTQYF	TGCGCCAGCAGCCAGATGACAGGTGATACAGATACGCAGTATTTT
TRBV18	.	TRBD2	TRBJ2-1	CASSPQALAGAYNEQFF	TGTGCCAGCTCACCACAAGCCCTAGCGGGAGCCTACAATGAGCAGTTCTTC
TRBV28	.	TRBD2	TRBJ2-1	CASSPGGEGSYNEQFF	TGTGCCAGCAGCCCAGGAGGGGAGGGGTCCTACAATGAGCAGTTCTTC
TRBV28	.	.	TRBJ1-4	CASSLGGANEKLFF	TGTGCCAGCAGTTTGGGGGGGGCTAATGAAAAACTGTTTTTT
TRBV7-2	.	.	TRBJ2-5	CASSLGLRYQETQYF	TGTGCCAGCAGCTTAGGCCTTCGGTACCAAGAGACCCAGTACTTC
TRBV11-3	.	TRBD2	TRBJ2-1	CASSPRTSGSEQFF	TGTGCCAGCAGCCCCCGGACTAGCGGGTCTGAGCAGTTCTTC
TRBV5-1	.	TRBD1	TRBJ2-4	CASSLEGQSAAKNIQYF	TGCGCCAGCAGCTTGGAGGGACAGTCAGCAGCCAAAAACATTCAGTACTTC